These 29 T cell receptor beta chains came from one sample sequenced in a study of radiotherapy plus CTLA-4 blockade in lung cancer. Method: immunoSEQ multiplex PCR; TCRdb's copy keeps in-frame clones and lacks some. The table lists 43,000 or so clones, roughly two thirds of them singletons. This specimen consisted of peripheral blood, obtained from a patient treated with radiotherapy plus ipilimumab. All receptors come from a human donor with non-small cell lung cancer who had a complete response to radiotherapy plus ipilimumab.

This clone was counted between two and nine times. This chain uses TRBV6-1 with TRBJ2-1, with 14 bases identical to TRBD2. Trimming removed 7 bases from V and 9 bases from J; junction bases left unmatched: 8. Germline CDR1 reads MNHNS; CDR2 reads SASEGT. This CDR3 spans 15 amino acids. CDR3 nucleotide sequence: TGTGCCAGCAACCGACTAGCGGGAGGGGTAGGTGAGCAGTTCTTC. Protein sequence: CASNRLAGGVGEQFF.

This clone was seen only a few times. The V and J genes are TRBV5-6 and TRBJ1-2; D uncertain. V dropped 2 bases and J dropped 2 bases, with 10 bases sitting between them. This CDR3 contains 14 residues. Looked up from germline, CDR1 is SGHDT and CDR2 is YYEEEE. The CDR3 bases are TGTGCCAGCAGCTTCAGGACGGGAAACTATGGCTACACCTTC. Protein sequence: CASSFRTGNYGYTF.

This chain connects TRBV5-1 to TRBJ2-1; TRBD2 matches 9 bases. V lost 4 bases and J lost 3; bases outside the gene matches: 14. Per the germline V gene, CDR1 is SGHRS and CDR2 is YFSETQ. This CDR3 contains 18 residues. The CDR3 protein is CASSRAVAGAVNYNEQFF. CDR3 in DNA: TGCGCCAGCAGCCGGGCGGTAGCGGGAGCGGTCAACTACAATGAGCAGTTCTTC.

The V and J genes are TRBV7-8 and TRBJ2-1, with 9 bases matching TRBD1. CDR1 and CDR2 from the germline V gene are SGHVS and FQNEAQ. This CDR3 comprises 17 residues. V trimming: 5 bases; J trimming: 8 bases; junction bases outside the gene matches: 16. CDR3 protein: CASSTGQGRYRLDEQFF. CDR3 sequence (DNA): TGTGCCAGCAGCACCGGACAGGGGCGTTATCGACTGGATGAGCAGTTCTTC.

Regarding this clone: Its ends do not fully match the called genes, so a read error is possible. The chain joins TRBV7-7 to TRBJ2-2, with TRBD2 as a possible D gene (6 bases). Germline V gene data show CDR1 as SSHAT and CDR2 as FNYEAQ (reference sequence). The CDR3 length is 15 residues. CDR3 nucleotide sequence: TGTGCTAGCAGCTTGGAGGGGCTCGGCACCGGGGAGCTGTTTTTT. Translated: CASSLEGLGTGELFF.

The chain joins TRBV2 to TRBJ2-2; no clear D gene. Germline lookup yields CDR1 SNHLY and CDR2 FYNNEI. The CDR3 is 14 residues long. The V end lost 1 base, the J end lost 4 bases, and 7 bases lay between the germline ends. The CDR3 loop is CASSEGEITGELFF. CDR3 coding DNA: TGTGCCAGCAGTGAAGGAGAGATCACCGGGGAGCTGTTTTTT.

This rearrangement joins TRBV7-3 to TRBJ2-6; a weak D match, TRBD2 (5 bases). The CDR3 loop spans 15 amino acids. V was trimmed by 3 bases and J by 4 bases, leaving 10 bases between them. Germline V CDR1 and CDR2: SGHTA, FQGTGA. CDR3 protein: CASSFPGRGANVLTF. CDR3 sequence (DNA): TGTGCCAGCAGCTTCCCGGGAAGAGGGGCCAACGTCCTGACTTTC. Variable domain in full (rest from reference TRBV7-3 and TRBJ2-6): GAGVSQTPSNKVTEKGKYVELRCDPISGHTALYWYRQSLGQGPEFLIYFQGTGAADDSGLPNDRFFAVRPEGSVSTLKIQRTERGDSAVYLCASSFPGRGANVLTFGAGSRLTVL.

The gene calls are TRBV7-6 and TRBJ2-5; 9 bases line up with TRBD1. CDR3 length equals 14 residues. After removal of 3 bases from V and 3 bases from J, the junction contained 2 bases not matched to a gene. Germline-derived CDR1 and CDR2 are SGHVS and FNYEAQ. As DNA, the CDR3 is TGTGCCAGCAGCTTTGGGACAGGGAAAGAGACCCAGTACTTC. Residues: CASSFGTGKETQYF.

This chain joins TRBV6-5 and TRBJ1-3; tentatively, D is TRBD1 (5 bases). The V end lost 6 bases, the J end lost 7 bases, and 13 bases lay between the germline ends. This CDR3 is 13 amino acids long. Per the germline V gene, CDR1 is MNHEY and CDR2 is SVGAGI. The CDR3 sequence: CASRQASTNTIYF. CDR3 DNA sequence: TGTGCCAGCAGACAGGCTTCGACGAACACCATATATTTT.

This chain connects TRBV7-2 to TRBJ2-6; D is possibly TRBD1 (5 bases). V was pared by 5 bases and J by 0 bases, with 11 bases between. CDR1 SGHTA and CDR2 FQGNSA come from the germline V gene. The CDR3 is 16 residues long. The DNA for the CDR3 is TGTGCCAGCAGCATGAGCAGGGTCTCTGGGGCCAACGTCCTGACTTTC. This gives the protein CASSMSRVSGANVLTF.

This chain links TRBV27 with TRBJ1-2, with D possibly matching TRBD1 (5 bases). The CDR3 consists of 13 residues. Germline loops: CDR1 MNHEY, CDR2 SMNVEV (reference sequence). V was cut by 3 bases and J by 3 bases, with 8 bases left in between. The CDR3 here is CASSFAGDYGYTF. As DNA, the CDR3 is TGTGCCAGCAGTTTTGCGGGGGACTATGGCTACACCTTC.

This chain connects TRBV7-9 to TRBJ2-5; D may be TRBD1 (5 bases). Trimming stripped 1 base from V and 11 bases from J, with 11 bases between. The germline V gene has CDR1 SEHNR and CDR2 FQNEAQ (reference sequence). The CDR3 length is 12 residues. The CDR3 is CASSLDLGEQYF. CDR3 DNA: TGTGCCAGCAGCTTAGATTTAGGGGAACAGTACTTC.

This rearrangement joins TRBV2 to TRBJ1-6; TRBD1 matches at 10 bases. Trimming cost V 3 bases and J 13 bases; bases outside gene matches: 6. This CDR3 spans 14 amino acids. Germline values: CDR1 SNHLY, CDR2 FYNNEI. The CDR3 here is CASSDETGGRPLHF. Written as DNA, the CDR3 is TGTGCCAGCAGTGATGAGACAGGGGGCCGGCCCCTCCACTTT.

The chain joins TRBV4-3 to TRBJ2-4; 7 bases line up with TRBD1. The CDR3 is 15 residues long. Per the germline V gene, CDR1 is LGHNA and CDR2 is YSLEER. The V gene end was trimmed by 3 bases and the J gene end by 10 bases; junction bases not matched to a gene: 12. The CDR3 nucleotides are TGCGCCAGCAGCCAGCGACAGGGATCGTCGCAGATTCAGTACTTC. Amino acid sequence: CASSQRQGSSQIQYF.

This chain uses TRBV5-1 with TRBJ2-7; 7 nucleotides align to TRBD2. This CDR3 is 15 amino acids long. CDR1 and CDR2 from the germline V gene are SGHRS and YFSETQ. V dropped 6 bases and J dropped 1; count of bases not matched to a gene: 10. CDR3 amino acids: CASKSSAGPSYEQYF. CDR3 DNA: TGCGCCAGCAAATCCTCAGCGGGACCTTCCTACGAGCAGTACTTC. Combining the CDR3 with reference TRBV5-1 and TRBJ2-7 gives the whole variable domain KAGVTQTPRYLIKTRGQQVTLSCSPISGHRSVSWYQQTPGQGLQFLFEYFSETQRNKGNFPGRFSGRQFSNSRSEMNVSTLELGDSALYLCASKSSAGPSYEQYFGPGTRLTVT.

The J gene is TRBJ2-3, the V gene TRBV2; a possible D gene is TRBD1 (5 bases). V was cut by 3 bases and J by 0 bases, with 13 bases left in between. CDR1 is SNHLY, CDR2 FYNNEI, per germline. This CDR3 is built from 16 residues. CDR3: CASSEGRALSTDTQYF. The CDR3 region has the DNA TGTGCCAGCAGTGAGGGCAGGGCTCTAAGCACAGATACGCAGTATTTT.

The V and J genes are TRBV2 and TRBJ2-7; the match to TRBD1 covers 10 bases. This CDR3 has 14 residues. J lost 7 bases, V lost 3 bases, and 6 bases had no gene match. Per germline, CDR1 SNHLY and CDR2 FYNNEI. CDR3 bases: TGTGCCAGCAGTGAGGACAGGGGGATCGGGGAGCAGTACTTC. Its translation: CASSEDRGIGEQYF.

The chain combines TRBV4-3 with TRBJ1-1; D unclear. CDR3 length: 15 residues. The V gene's germline CDR1 is LGHNA and CDR2 YSLEER. The V and J ends lost 0 bases and 3 bases respectively, with 11 bases between them. The CDR3 DNA reads as TGCGCCAGCAGCCAAGACCCCAGCGAGGACACTGAAGCTTTCTTT. The encoded protein is CASSQDPSEDTEAFF.

In this sample, this clone turned up a few times. In DNA form, the CDR3 reads TGCGCCAGCAGCTTGGCGTCTAGCGGGGCATCCTACGAGCAGTACTTC. Its translation is CASSLASSGASYEQYF. The V gene is TRBV5-1, the J gene TRBJ2-5, with 9 bases that match TRBD2. Gene TRBJ2-7 matches the end of the DNA better, so the J call may be wrong. Germline values: CDR1 SGHRS, CDR2 YFSETQ. This CDR3 region has 16 residues.

This chain's CDR3 is CGREDRVSEKLFF. In DNA, the CDR3 is TGTGGGAGAGAGGACAGGGTTTCTGAAAAACTGTTTTTT. The V call is TRBV30, the J call TRBJ1-4; 8 bases are a match to TRBD1. Germline assignment: CDR1 GTSNPN and CDR2 SVGIG (reference sequence). CDR3 length: 13 residues.

The gene calls are TRBV5-1 and TRBJ1-2; 9 nucleotides line up with TRBD1. The trim removed 2 bases at V and 8 bases at J, leaving 7 bases unmatched. The CDR3 runs to 14 residues. CDR1 SGHRS and CDR2 YFSETQ come from the germline V gene. The CDR3 nucleotides read TGCGCCAGCAGCTTAGGGGACAGGGCTCAAGGCTACACCTTC. Protein sequence: CASSLGDRAQGYTF.

The chain combines TRBV7-2 with TRBJ2-1, with 10 bases that match TRBD2. The CDR3 is made up of 16 amino acids. Unmatched junction bases numbered 15, after V lost 5 bases and J lost 11 bases. The germline gives CDR1 SGHTA, CDR2 FQGNSA. The CDR3 region is CASSLAAGGSYRQQFF. As DNA, the CDR3 is TGTGCCAGCAGCCTCGCAGCGGGGGGGTCCTATAGGCAGCAGTTCTTC. Full variable domain (missing parts from reference TRBV7-2 and TRBJ2-1): GAGVSQSPSNKVTEKGKDVELRCDPISGHTALYWYRQSLGQGLEFLIYFQGNSAPDKSGLPSDRFSAERTGGSVSTLTIQRTQQEDSAVYLCASSLAAGGSYRQQFFGPGTRLTVL.

The CDR3 here is CASSGEISTDTQYF. DNA of the CDR3: TGTGCCAGCAGTGGGGAGATTAGCACAGATACGCAGTATTTT. The chain uses TRBV28 and TRBJ2-3; D might be TRBD2 (5 bases). CDR1 and CDR2 (germline): MDHEN, SYDVKM. The CDR3 is made up of 14 amino acids. V was trimmed by 5 bases and J by 0 bases, leaving 9 bases between them. Variable domain in full (rest from reference TRBV28 and TRBJ2-3): DVKVTQSSRYLVKRTGEKVFLECVQDMDHENMFWYRQDPGLGLRLIYFSYDVKMKEKGDIPEGYSVSREKKERFSLILESASTNQTSMYLCASSGEISTDTQYFGPGTRLTVL.

This chain joins TRBV19 and TRBJ1-5; the D gene is possibly TRBD1 (5 bases). CDR3 length equals 14 residues. Germline V gene lookup returns CDR1 LNHDA and CDR2 SQIVND (reference sequence). Trimming left V 7 bases short and J 2 bases short, with 12 bases between. CDR3 bases: TGTGCCAGTAAAAAAGGGGTTGGCAATCAGCCCCAGCATTTT. Translated, it gives CASKKGVGNQPQHF. The complete variable domain, with remaining parts taken from reference TRBV19 and TRBJ1-5, reads DGGITQSPKYLFRKEGQNVTLSCEQNLNHDAMYWYRQDPGQGLRLIYYSQIVNDFQKGDIAEGYSVSREKKESFPLTVTSAQKNPTAFYLCASKKGVGNQPQHFGDGTRLSIL.

A note on this clone: The junction shows a germline mismatch at one end, possibly a read error. The chain uses TRBV19 and TRBJ2-7; the match to TRBD1 covers 8 bases. The CDR3 length is 15 residues. Germline assignment: CDR1 LNHDA and CDR2 SQIVND (reference sequence). The DNA of the CDR3 is TGTGCCAGTAGAATAGGACAGGGCGATTCCTACGAGCAGTACTTC. It encodes CASRIGQGDSYEQYF.

The genes are TRBV5-4 and TRBJ2-1; TRBD2 matches at 15 bases. The junction had 7 bases not matched to a gene; V was cut back by 4 bases and J by 8 bases. The germline V gene has CDR1 SGHNT and CDR2 YYREEE (reference sequence). This CDR3 has 16 residues. This chain's CDR3 is CASSTGLAGGGDEQFF. The CDR3 region has the DNA TGTGCCAGCAGCACGGGACTAGCGGGAGGAGGGGATGAGCAGTTCTTC. Full variable domain (outside the CDR3, taken from reference TRBV5-4 and TRBJ2-1): ETGVTQSPTHLIKTRGQQVTLRCSSQSGHNTVSWYQQALGQGPQFIFQYYREEENGRGNFPPRFSGLQFPNYSSELNVNALELDDSALYLCASSTGLAGGGDEQFFGPGTRLTVL.

The chain recombines TRBV19 with TRBJ2-5; D is possibly TRBD2 (6 bases). The germline V and J ends were trimmed by 8 bases and 3 bases, with 16 bases remaining between them. CDR1 is LNHDA and CDR2 is SQIVND in the germline V gene (reference sequence). The CDR3 extends over 14 amino acids. The CDR3 is CASSPRGKKETQYF. Written as DNA, the CDR3 is TGTGCCAGTTCTCCCCGGGGGAAGAAAGAGACCCAGTACTTC.

This clone occurred once. V gene TRBV27 combines with J gene TRBJ2-5; D not resolved. V was cut by 6 bases and J by 4 bases, with 9 bases left in between. Germline V gene lookup returns CDR1 MNHEY and CDR2 SMNVEV (reference sequence). The CDR3 spans 12 residues. CDR3 in DNA: TGTGCCAGCAGCAGGATAGGAGAGACCCAGTACTTC. It specifies CASSRIGETQYF.

The rearrangement uses TRBV10-1 and TRBJ2-7, with D perhaps matching TRBD1 (6 bases). Germline CDR1 and CDR2: WNHNN and SYGVQD (reference sequence). The CDR3 covers 13 residues. Trimming removed 3 bases at V and 1 base at J, with 7 bases between. CDR3 amino acids: CASSEGGSYEQYF. CDR3 bases: TGCGCCAGCAGTGAAGGGGGATCCTACGAGCAGTACTTC.